The 32 T cell receptor beta chains in this list originate from one sample, sequenced in a study of cytomegalovirus exposure and HLA in healthy donors. Amplification used 60 Vbeta primers and 13 Jbeta primers. Generated by immunoSEQ multiplex PCR, the TCRdb table keeps only in-frame clones and is missing some. The data contain roughly 60,000 clones, roughly 83% of them seen just once; the ten biggest clones take up roughly 4%. The material sequenced was PBMCs. These receptors originate from a man aged 25 to 40 in good health and CMV-seronegative.

Only a few counts were recorded for this clone. The chain combines TRBV7-9 with TRBJ1-2; 8 nucleotides agree with TRBD1. V was pared by 5 bases and J by 2 bases, with 7 bases of the junction left unmatched. The CDR3 covers 15 residues. Germline V CDR1 and CDR2: SEHNR, FQNEAQ (reference sequence). CDR3 sequence: CASSRRQGSNYGYTF. For the CDR3, the DNA is TGTGCCAGCAGCCGTCGACAGGGGTCAAACTATGGCTACACCTTC.

V and J are TRBV10-2 and TRBJ1-2; D is uncertain. The V end lost 2 bases, the J end lost 3 bases, and 13 bases lay between the germline ends. CDR3 length: 15 residues. Per germline, CDR1 WSHSY and CDR2 SAAADI. CDR3 nucleotide sequence: TGCGCCAGCAGTGAGATAGGGATGGGAGACTATGGCTACACCTTC. It is translated as CASSEIGMGDYGYTF.

This chain joins TRBV9 and TRBJ1-4, with D tentatively TRBD1 (6 bases). CDR1 is SGDLS, CDR2 YYNGEE, per germline. Trimming removed 0 bases from V and 3 bases from J, with 9 bases in between. The CDR3 runs to 15 residues. CDR3 sequence (DNA): TGTGCCAGCAGCGTAGGCAGGGGTTCTAATGAAAAACTGTTTTTT. Amino acid sequence: CASSVGRGSNEKLFF.

CDR3: CASSSLQGVNTEAFF. CDR3 in DNA: TGTGCCAGCAGCTCACTACAGGGGGTGAACACTGAAGCTTTCTTT. The chain has TRBV7-2 and TRBJ1-1; TRBD1 agrees at 8 bases. There are 15 residues in the CDR3. V lost 4 bases and J lost 0; bases outside the gene matches: 4. Germline V gene lookup returns CDR1 SGHTA and CDR2 FQGNSA.

The V call is TRBV5-5, the J call TRBJ2-7; no clear D gene. Trimming cost V 4 bases and J 0 bases, with 5 bases left between them. Per germline, CDR1 SGHKS and CDR2 YYEKEE (reference sequence). The CDR3 sequence is 12 residues long. CDR3 sequence: CASSLSSYEQYF. The CDR3 DNA follows: TGTGCCAGCAGCCTAAGCTCCTACGAGCAGTACTTC.

The chain combines TRBV7-9 with TRBJ1-2; 9 bases line up with TRBD1. In germline, CDR1 is SEHNR, CDR2 FQNEAQ (reference sequence). This CDR3 contains 15 residues. The junction had 10 bases not matched to a gene; V was cut back by 6 bases and J by 5 bases. This chain's CDR3 is CASRSDRGEMYGYTF. In DNA, the CDR3 is TGTGCCAGCAGATCGGACAGGGGAGAAATGTATGGCTACACCTTC.

In this sample, this clone turned up a few times. The V call is TRBV6-5, the J call TRBJ2-3; D is possibly TRBD2 (6 bases). Germline V gives CDR1 MNHEY, CDR2 SVGAGI. V was clipped by 4 bases and J by 4 bases, with 12 bases between them. The CDR3 consists of 14 residues. CDR3 amino acids: CASSLAGPPDTQYF. CDR3 DNA: TGTGCCAGCAGTTTGGCGGGGCCTCCAGATACGCAGTATTTT.

Only a few counts were recorded for this clone. V is TRBV7-2 and J is TRBJ1-2; 10 positions match TRBD1. V lost 0 bases and J lost 8; bases outside the gene matches: 3. The CDR3 contains 14 residues. The V gene's germline CDR1 is SGHTA and CDR2 FQGNSA. The CDR3 region has the DNA TGTGCCAGCAGCTTAGCCGGGACAGGGGAAGGCTACACCTTC. Amino acids: CASSLAGTGEGYTF.

The chain recombines TRBV11-1 with TRBJ1-2, with no clear D. Germline V CDR1 and CDR2: SGHAT, FQDESV (reference sequence). The length of the CDR3 is 14 residues. The germline V and J ends were trimmed by 1 base and 4 bases, with 10 bases remaining between them. This CDR3 is CASSLDPGTYGYTF. CDR3 bases: TGTGCCAGCAGCTTAGATCCAGGAACCTATGGCTACACCTTC.

The rearrangement links TRBV2 to TRBJ2-7; TRBD1 agrees at 8 bases. J lost 3 bases, V lost 0 bases, and 10 bases had no gene match. Germline values: CDR1 SNHLY, CDR2 FYNNEI. The CDR3 covers 17 residues. As DNA, the CDR3 is TGTGCCAGCAGTGAAGCACTATCGACAGGGGATAACTACGAGCAGTACTTC. It translates to CASSEALSTGDNYEQYF.

This sequence joins TRBV2 and TRBJ2-3; no clear D gene. Trimming removed 4 bases from V and 5 bases from J, with 4 bases in between. There are 11 residues in the CDR3. Germline CDR1 SNHLY, CDR2 FYNNEI. CDR3 sequence: CASSGGDTQYF. The CDR3 DNA reads TGTGCCAGCAGTGGAGGAGATACGCAGTATTTT.

This clone appeared once. The chain joins TRBV14 to TRBJ2-5; maybe TRBD2 (6 bases). V was clipped by 2 bases and J by 2 bases, with 9 bases between them. The CDR3 runs 14 residues. CDR1 and CDR2 (germline): SGHDN, FVKESK. CDR3: CASSQLGGQETQYF. In DNA form, the CDR3 reads TGTGCCAGCAGCCAACTGGGGGGTCAAGAGACCCAGTACTTC.

The chain couples TRBV12-5 to TRBJ1-2; 9 bases align to TRBD1. V lost 2 bases to trimming and J lost 13 bases; unmatched junction nucleotides: 5. Germline V gives CDR1 LGHNT, CDR2 FRNRAP. The CDR3 is 12 amino acids. The CDR3 region has the DNA TGTGCTAGTGGTTTGCCACAGGGGGCAGGCACCTTC. Its translation is CASGLPQGAGTF.

This clone occurred once. This rearrangement joins TRBV2 to TRBJ1-6; D may be TRBD1 (5 bases). Trimming stripped 11 bases from V and 5 bases from J, with 13 bases between. The CDR3 sequence is 13 residues long. Germline V gives CDR1 SNHLY, CDR2 FYNNEI. In nucleotides, the CDR3 is TGTGCCGGGCAGGGCGAGAATAATTCACCCCTCCACTTT. This codes for CAGQGENNSPLHF. The variable domain in full, with the rest retrieved from reference TRBV2 and TRBJ1-6, is EPEVTQTPSHQVTQMGQEVILRCVPISNHLYFYWYRQILGQKVEFLVSFYNNEISEKSEIFDDQFSVERPDGSNFTLKIRSTKLEDSAMYFCAGQGENNSPLHFGNGTRLTVT.

The rearrangement links TRBV9 to TRBJ2-3; 9 bases map to TRBD2. The CDR3 totals 16 residues. Trimming at V came to 3 bases and at J to 2 bases, leaving 7 bases not matched to a gene. From germline, CDR1 is SGDLS and CDR2 YYNGEE. The CDR3 sequence: CASSESGGTYTDTQYF. CDR3 sequence (DNA): TGTGCCAGCAGCGAAAGCGGGGGGACCTACACAGATACGCAGTATTTT.

The rearrangement joins TRBV30 to TRBJ1-6; D gene unclear. From germline, CDR1 is GTSNPN and CDR2 SVGIG (reference sequence). Trimming took off 5 bases at V and 8 bases at J, with 10 bases between the two ends. This CDR3 is 12 amino acids long. CDR3 amino acids: CAWRGNDSPLHF. The CDR3 DNA sequence: TGTGCCTGGCGCGGGAACGATTCACCCCTCCACTTT.

The rearrangement links TRBV28 to TRBJ2-7; 14 bases agree with TRBD2. This CDR3 has 18 residues. V lost 6 bases and J lost 0; bases outside the gene matches: 10. Per germline, CDR1 MDHEN and CDR2 SYDVKM. The CDR3 region is CASSRGTSGSWSSYEQYF. CDR3 coding DNA: TGTGCCAGCAGCCGTGGGACTAGCGGGAGCTGGAGCTCCTACGAGCAGTACTTC.

The V and J genes are TRBV4-1 and TRBJ1-2; tentative D call: TRBD1 (5 bases). Germline V gene data show CDR1 as MGHRA and CDR2 as YSYEKL. The CDR3 is made up of 11 amino acids. With 3 bases removed from V and 7 bases from J, the gap between germline ends came to 6 bases. CDR3: CASSQGLGYTF. DNA for the CDR3: TGCGCCAGCAGCCAGGGGCTTGGCTACACCTTC.

In its sample, this clone was seen once. The rearrangement joins TRBV7-2 to TRBJ1-2; 7 bases match TRBD1. Germline lookup yields CDR1 SGHTA and CDR2 FQGNSA. The CDR3 covers 15 residues. Germline trimming cut 3 bases from V and 1 base from J; bases unmatched to any gene: 5. The CDR3: CASSFTGTVNYGYTF. CDR3 sequence (DNA): TGTGCCAGCAGCTTCACCGGGACAGTTAACTATGGCTACACCTTC. Filled out from reference TRBV7-2 and TRBJ1-2, the complete variable domain reads GAGVSQSPSNKVTEKGKDVELRCDPISGHTALYWYRQSLGQGLEFLIYFQGNSAPDKSGLPSDRFSAERTGGSVSTLTIQRTQQEDSAVYLCASSFTGTVNYGYTFGSGTRLTVV.

The count of this clone is one. J is TRBJ1-2 and V is TRBV7-2, with TRBD1 matching over 8 bases. The CDR3 runs to 14 residues. The J segment lost 5 bases and the V segment lost 6 bases, leaving 8 bases of the junction unmatched. Germline CDR1 reads SGHTA; CDR2 reads FQGNSA. The chain's CDR3 is CASRTADRAYGYTF. DNA of the CDR3: TGTGCCAGCAGAACGGCGGACAGGGCATATGGCTACACCTTC.

The chain recombines TRBV27 with TRBJ2-6; D is unclear. V dropped 2 bases and J dropped 4 bases, with 9 bases sitting between them. The germline V gene has CDR1 MNHEY and CDR2 SMNVEV (reference sequence). The CDR3 is 15 amino acids. This CDR3 is CASSLDSAGANVLTF. The CDR3 DNA follows: TGTGCCAGCAGTTTAGACTCCGCCGGGGCCAACGTCCTGACTTTC.

This clone was seen just once. This chain uses TRBV25-1 with TRBJ2-2, with a possible D match to TRBD2 (7 bases). Looked up from germline, CDR1 is MGHDK and CDR2 is SYGVNS. The CDR3 contains 16 residues. Trimming took off 3 bases at V and 0 bases at J, with 11 bases between the two ends. CDR3 loop: CASSEGGAANTGELFF. CDR3 DNA sequence: TGTGCCAGCAGTGAGGGGGGGGCCGCGAACACCGGGGAGCTGTTTTTT.

V is TRBV15 and J is TRBJ2-7; 12 bases match TRBD1. The V gene end was trimmed by 0 bases and the J gene end by 7 bases; junction bases not matched to a gene: 7. The length of the CDR3 is 16 residues. CDR1 and CDR2 from the germline V gene are LNHNV and YYDKDF (reference sequence). The DNA for the CDR3 is TGTGCCACCAGCAGAGATATTGGGACAGGGGGCGGGGAGCAGTACTTC. The encoded protein is CATSRDIGTGGGEQYF.

This clone ranks as medium-sized. The chain recombines TRBV5-1 with TRBJ2-5; D gene unclear. V was shortened by 0 bases and J by 4 bases, with 13 bases between the two germline ends. CDR3 size: 15 residues. Germline V gene sequence: CDR1 SGHRS, CDR2 YFSETQ. CDR3 nucleotides: TGCGCCAGCAGCTTGGGGGTCACTACCCCAGAGACCCAGTACTTC. Its translation is CASSLGVTTPETQYF.

The J gene is TRBJ2-4, the V gene TRBV6-5, with 8 nucleotides matching TRBD1. Germline V gene sequence: CDR1 MNHEY, CDR2 SVGAGI. The CDR3 is 15 residues long. Trimming cost V 6 bases and J 2 bases; bases outside gene matches: 6. The CDR3 nucleotides are TGTGCCAGCAGCCTCAACAGGGGGTCCAAAAACATTCAGTACTTC. Translating gives CASSLNRGSKNIQYF.

The rearrangement joins TRBV27 to TRBJ1-5, with D possibly being TRBD1 (6 bases). Germline V gene lookup returns CDR1 MNHEY and CDR2 SMNVEV (reference sequence). The CDR3 loop spans 14 amino acids. V was cut by 2 bases and J by 1 base, with 6 bases left in between. The CDR3 DNA reads TGTGCCAGCAGTTTACAGGGGAGCAATCAGCCCCAGCATTTT. This gives the protein CASSLQGSNQPQHF.

The chain joins TRBV7-6 to TRBJ2-1; D is possibly TRBD2 (5 bases). The V end was cut by 6 bases, the J end by 12 bases, with 9 bases between. This CDR3 comprises 10 residues. CDR1 SGHVS and CDR2 FNYEAQ come from the germline V gene. The CDR3 DNA follows: TGTGCCAGCAGTTCCGGGGTGCAGTTCTTC. Translating gives CASSSGVQFF.

This clone was seen just once. The genes are TRBV18 and TRBJ2-1; 8 nucleotides agree with TRBD2. After removal of 3 bases from V and 5 bases from J, the junction contained 3 bases not matched to a gene. CDR1 is KGHSH and CDR2 is LQKENI in the germline V gene. This CDR3 has 14 amino acids. The CDR3 DNA sequence: TGTGCCAGCTCACCGGGTAGCGGGAACAATGAGCAGTTCTTC. It specifies CASSPGSGNNEQFF.

The J gene is TRBJ1-2, the V gene TRBV5-4, with 9 bases that match TRBD1. The CDR3 has 14 amino acids. V was clipped by 6 bases and J by 8 bases; unmatched bases: 11. Germline CDR1 is SGHNT and CDR2 is YYREEE (reference sequence). This CDR3 reads CASTGTGRARGYTF. The CDR3 DNA reads as TGTGCCAGCACCGGGACAGGGAGGGCGAGAGGCTACACCTTC.

The CDR3 loop reads CASSLSAGGRDTQYF. DNA for the CDR3: TGTGCCAGTAGCCTATCAGCGGGAGGGAGAGATACGCAGTATTTT. This chain links TRBV19 with TRBJ2-3; 10 bases are a match to TRBD2. Germline CDR1 is LNHDA and CDR2 is SQIVND (reference sequence). The V segment lost 6 bases and the J segment 5 bases; nucleotides outside the gene matches: 8. This CDR3 has 15 amino acids.

This clone was detected a few times. The rearrangement uses TRBV30 and TRBJ2-7, with D tentatively TRBD1 (6 bases). Germline V gives CDR1 GTSNPN, CDR2 SVGIG (reference sequence). CDR3 length: 15 amino acids. V was shortened by 1 base and J by 2 bases, with 15 bases between the two germline ends. The CDR3 DNA is TGTGCCTGGAGTGCCCCCTACGCAGGGGCCTACGAGCAGTACTTC. Protein: CAWSAPYAGAYEQYF.

This CDR3 reads CASSLIASGAGGSETQYF. The DNA for the CDR3 is TGTGCCAGCAGTTTAATAGCCTCCGGGGCGGGAGGAAGCGAGACCCAGTACTTC. This chain uses TRBV27 with TRBJ2-5; 8 bases fit TRBD2. The CDR3 sequence is 18 residues long. V shed 2 bases and J 5 bases; nucleotides not matched to a gene: 16. Germline V lookup: CDR1 MNHEY, CDR2 SMNVEV (reference sequence).